The clone carrying this T cell receptor beta chain was recorded many times. As yet, its antigen is unknown. The sample originates from a study of prognosis after radiotherapy for stage I lung cancer. Study-level information: Four to six patients had oligometastatic NSCLC after their primary tumor was surgically resected, and more than eleven patients had newly diagnosed primary stage I lung tumors.

Overall study results and limits: Reportedly, metastasis status was linked to differences in TRBV and TRBJ usage frequencies. After stereotactic body radiation therapy, patients with later distant metastases showed lower Shannon entropy.

Using two-round multiplex PCR, the authors amplified TCR beta CDR3 from genomic DNA. Initially, in first-round PCR, primers specific to each TRBV and TRBJ gene were used. TCRdb used MiXCR to reprocess the multiplex PCR reads, holding one entry per CDR3 protein. The table includes tens of thousands of distinct CDR3 sequences, 40% detected once. Germline trimming cut 5 bases from V and 6 bases from J; bases unmatched to any gene: 8. This CDR3 spans 14 amino acids. Germline loops: CDR1 LNHNV, CDR2 YYDKDF (reference sequence). The sequencing used PBMCs, collected before or after stereotactic body radiation therapy (not recorded which). The chain joins TRBV15 to TRBJ1-2, with TRBD1 identical over 8 bases. The clonotype originates from a donor aged 50 or older with non-small cell lung cancer. CDR3 nucleotides: TGTGCCACCAGCCGTCGACAGGGGACGAATGGCTACACCTTC. This translates into CATSRRQGTNGYTF.